This T cell receptor (beta chain) derives from a study of blood T cell repertoires in COVID-19. Whole-study context: Collection of acute and convalescent COVID-19 samples took place in the United States, Italy and Spain. PBMCs, B-cell-depleted T cells, or T cells provided the cDNA or gDNA that made up the material.

Per the original data handling: Amplification of reference gene primers was used by the study to estimate nucleated cell counts. Here immunoSEQ multiplex PCR was the method, and the copy in TCRdb shows in-frame clones only, minus some. The V and J calls and clone size are taken from that table; D and trimming were inferred from the DNA. This table has roughly 250,000 clones, approximately 90% appearing once. Cohorts were based on clinical histories the participants reported. This CDR3 region has 17 residues. Germline CDR1 and CDR2: SEHNR and FQNEAQ (reference sequence). Trimming left V 3 bases short and J 6 bases short, with 23 bases between.

The sequence derives from a woman in her 30s with acute COVID-19. The sample comprised PBMCs or T cells enriched from blood (not recorded which). V and J are TRBV7-9 and TRBJ1-2; possibly TRBD1 for D (6 bases). CDR3 amino acids: CASSFRTVPVGNHGYTF. CDR3 sequence (DNA): TGTGCCAGCAGCTTCCGGACAGTCCCAGTGGGAAATCATGGCTACACCTTC.